What follows are 22 T cell receptor beta chains derived from one specimen sequenced in a study of T cell responses to AZD1222 COVID-19 vaccine. The protocol was immunoSEQ multiplex PCR, while the TCRdb copy is restricted to in-frame clones and leaves out a portion. Among about 120,000 clones listed, about 86% were seen once. The sample in question was peripheral blood, obtained on day 0 of AZD1222 vaccination. These receptors originate from an adult in good health.

The rearrangement joins TRBV3-1 (or the pseudogene TRBV3-2) to TRBJ1-1; TRBD1 matches 9 bases. Germline CDR1 and CDR2: LGHDT and YNNKEL (reference sequence). The CDR3 consists of 16 residues. J gave up 0 bases and V 3 bases, and 5 bases lay outside the gene matches. The CDR3 region has the DNA TGTGCCAGCAGCCAGAGGGGGACAGGGATGAACACTGAAGCTTTCTTT. It codes for CASSQRGTGMNTEAFF.

The V gene is TRBV24-1, the J gene TRBJ2-2, with 7 bases matching TRBD1. The J segment lost 6 bases and the V segment lost 4 bases, leaving 7 bases of the junction unmatched. Looked up from germline, CDR1 is KGHDR and CDR2 is SFDVKD. The CDR3 consists of 15 residues. The CDR3 here is CATSDQTGYPGELFF. The DNA of the CDR3 is TGTGCCACCAGTGACCAGACAGGGTATCCCGGGGAGCTGTTTTTT.

Sample share makes this clone medium-sized (0.01 to 0.1%). The V gene is TRBV5-1, the J gene TRBJ1-6; tentative D call: TRBD1 (5 bases). Trimming shortened V by 3 bases and J by 4 bases, and 8 bases separated the two germline ends. The CDR3 sequence is 14 residues long. CDR1 and CDR2 from the germline V gene are SGHRS and YFSETQ. CDR3 sequence reads: CASSSGTYNSPLHF. The CDR3 nucleotides are TGCGCCAGCAGCTCGGGGACTTATAATTCACCCCTCCACTTT.

V usage is TRBV2 and J usage is TRBJ1-5; D gene unclear. The germline V gene encodes CDR1 SNHLY and CDR2 FYNNEI. The CDR3 loop spans 12 amino acids. The ends were cut back, 6 bases at V and 3 bases at J, with 6 bases in the middle. CDR3 sequence reads: CASRQVNQPQHF. The CDR3 DNA sequence: TGTGCCAGCAGACAAGTCAATCAGCCCCAGCATTTT.

The chain carries TRBV6-2 or TRBV6-3 and TRBJ1-2, with TRBD1 as a possible D gene (6 bases). The CDR3 is 14 amino acids. CDR1 is MNHEY, CDR2 SVGEGT, per germline. The V gene lost 5 bases and the J gene lost 5 bases, with 15 bases spanning the gap. The CDR3 loop is CASSPGGPPYGYTF. The CDR3 DNA reads as TGTGCCAGCAGTCCGGGGGGCCCACCTTATGGCTACACCTTC.

This clone was detected only once. V gene TRBV29-1 combines with J gene TRBJ1-2, with TRBD1 matching over 10 bases. Germline CDR1 reads SQVTM; CDR2 reads ANQGSEA. Trimming removed 0 bases from V and 4 bases from J; junction bases left unmatched: 2. This CDR3 contains 14 residues. DNA of the CDR3: TGCAGCGTTGAAGATCGGACAGGGGGCTATGGCTACACCTTC. Its translation is CSVEDRTGGYGYTF.

This chain joins TRBV10-3 and TRBJ1-2; no reliable D call. Per germline, CDR1 ENHRY and CDR2 SYGVKD. This CDR3 is 12 amino acids long. V lost 5 bases and J lost 8, with 12 bases in between. CDR3 protein: CAISRHQEGYTF. The CDR3 nucleotides are TGTGCCATCAGTAGACACCAGGAGGGCTACACCTTC.

The sample holds a few counts of this clone. The chain joins TRBV7-2 to TRBJ2-5; D might be TRBD1 (5 bases). Looked up from germline, CDR1 is SGHTA and CDR2 is FQGNSA. V was shortened by 6 bases and J by 5 bases, with 13 bases between the two germline ends. This CDR3 spans 13 amino acids. The CDR3 loop is CASSSQGRETQYF. CDR3 DNA sequence: TGTGCCAGCAGTTCCCAGGGTAGGGAGACCCAGTACTTC.

The rearrangement joins TRBV5-4 to TRBJ2-3, with 8 bases that match TRBD2. The germline V gene encodes CDR1 SGHNT and CDR2 YYREEE (reference sequence). Trimming at V came to 0 bases and at J to 6 bases, leaving 3 bases not matched to a gene. This CDR3 has 14 residues. DNA for the CDR3: TGTGCCAGCAGCTTGGGACTAGCGCATGATACGCAGTATTTT. Amino acid sequence: CASSLGLAHDTQYF.

J is TRBJ1-3 and V is TRBV11-2; D remains ambiguous. Germline V gene data show CDR1 as SGHAT and CDR2 as FQNNGV. V was shortened by 4 bases and J by 0 bases, with 4 bases between the two germline ends. The CDR3 contains 13 residues. In DNA form, the CDR3 reads TGTGCCAGCAGCTATAACTCTGGAAACACCATATATTTT. Encoded protein: CASSYNSGNTIYF.

The V and J genes are TRBV11-1 and TRBJ2-1, with 8 bases lining up with TRBD2. The J segment lost 9 bases and the V segment lost 5 bases, leaving 6 bases of the junction unmatched. This CDR3 has 13 amino acids. Per germline, CDR1 SGHAT and CDR2 FQDESV (reference sequence). The CDR3 loop reads CASSRGLGGEQFF. The CDR3 bases are TGTGCCAGCAGCCGGGGACTAGGCGGTGAGCAGTTCTTC. The whole variable domain, remainder taken from reference TRBV11-1 and TRBJ2-1, is EAEVAQSPRYKITEKSQAVAFWCDPISGHATLYWYRQILGQGPELLVQFQDESVVDDSQLPKDRFSAERLKGVDSTLKIQPAELGDSAMYLCASSRGLGGEQFFGPGTRLTVL.

The V gene is TRBV11-2, the J gene TRBJ2-2; perhaps D is TRBD1 or TRBD2 (7 bases each). V lost 2 bases, J lost 4 bases, and 11 bases lay in between. CDR1 and CDR2 (germline): SGHAT, FQNNGV. This CDR3 spans 15 amino acids. CDR3 in amino acids: CASSLWEGATGELFF. In DNA, the CDR3 is TGTGCCAGCAGCTTATGGGAGGGGGCCACCGGGGAGCTGTTTTTT.

This clone was counted a few times. The chain is built from TRBV7-8 and TRBJ2-2, with 8 bases matching TRBD1. The CDR3 consists of 14 residues. The J segment lost 7 bases and the V segment lost 5 bases, leaving 6 bases of the junction unmatched. Per germline, CDR1 SGHVS and CDR2 FQNEAQ. The CDR3 coding sequence is TGTGCCAGCAGCATAGACAGGGGTTACGGGGAGCTGTTTTTT. Translated: CASSIDRGYGELFF.

The chain links TRBV6-1 to TRBJ1-5; weak D call: TRBD1 (5 bases). V lost 3 bases and J lost 7, with 13 bases in between. Germline V CDR1 and CDR2: MNHNS, SASEGT. The CDR3 is 14 residues long. CDR3 amino acids: CASSEDGGPQPQHF. CDR3 nucleotide sequence: TGTGCCAGCAGTGAGGATGGGGGACCCCAGCCCCAGCATTTT.

The DNA of the CDR3 is TGCGCCAGCAGCCCACGGGAGGGCCGCAATGAGCAGTTCTTC. Its translation: CASSPREGRNEQFF. This rearrangement joins TRBV5-1 to TRBJ2-1; 8 bases match TRBD2. V lost 4 bases, J lost 6 bases, and 6 bases stayed unmatched. CDR3 size: 14 residues. Germline CDR1 is SGHRS and CDR2 is YFSETQ. Drawing the rest from reference TRBV5-1 and TRBJ2-1, the complete variable domain is KAGVTQTPRYLIKTRGQQVTLSCSPISGHRSVSWYQQTPGQGLQFLFEYFSETQRNKGNFPGRFSGRQFSNSRSEMNVSTLELGDSALYLCASSPREGRNEQFFGPGTRLTVL.

The chain recombines TRBV28 with TRBJ2-5; 8 bases are shared with TRBD1. Germline assignment: CDR1 MDHEN and CDR2 SYDVKM. CDR3 length: 15 residues. Trimming cost V 6 bases and J 0 bases; bases outside gene matches: 6. CDR3 sequence: CASRPTGEHQETQYF. The CDR3 bases are TGTGCCAGCAGACCGACAGGGGAGCACCAAGAGACCCAGTACTTC.

The V gene is TRBV11-2, the J gene TRBJ2-1; the match to TRBD2 covers 7 bases. With V trimmed by 1 base and J by 7 bases, 1 base remained unmatched. The CDR3 runs to 13 residues. CDR1 and CDR2 (germline): SGHAT, FQNNGV. CDR3 sequence: CASSLGEGNEQFF. The DNA for the CDR3 is TGTGCCAGCAGCTTAGGGGAGGGGAATGAGCAGTTCTTC.

The chain couples TRBV6-6 to TRBJ1-1; D call uncertain. V shed 4 bases and J shed 0 bases, with 6 bases lying between them. The CDR3 length is 13 residues. In germline, CDR1 is MNHNY, CDR2 SVGAGI (reference sequence). In DNA, the CDR3 is TGTGCCAGCAGTTCAGCCATGAACACTGAAGCTTTCTTT. Protein: CASSSAMNTEAFF.

The chain joins TRBV2 to TRBJ1-5; D gene unclear. V gave up 7 bases and J gave up 0 bases, with 7 bases separating them. Germline V CDR1 and CDR2: SNHLY, FYNNEI. CDR3 length equals 13 residues. CDR3 region: CASKGGSNQPQHF. The CDR3 nucleotides are TGTGCCAGCAAGGGCGGTAGCAATCAGCCCCAGCATTTT.

This clone was seen more than once but under ten times. The CDR3 is CAGQNRAGLEQYF. The DNA of the CDR3 is TGTGCCGGCCAAAATCGGGCTGGCCTCGAGCAGTACTTC. The chain couples TRBV30 to TRBJ2-7; D remains unclear. Germline CDR1 and CDR2: GTSNPN and SVGIG (reference sequence). V was clipped by 8 bases and J by 6 bases, with 20 bases between them. The CDR3 sequence is 13 residues long.

The CDR3, as DNA: TGTGCCAGTACGGGAATCAGGGGGCGAAACACTGAAGCTTTCTTT. This sequence encodes CASTGIRGRNTEAFF. J is TRBJ1-1 and V is TRBV19; 8 nucleotides line up with TRBD1. In germline, CDR1 is LNHDA, CDR2 SQIVND (reference sequence). The CDR3 spans 15 residues. The junction had 9 bases not matched to a gene; V was cut back by 7 bases and J by 2 bases. Full variable domain (remainder filled in from reference TRBV19 and TRBJ1-1): DGGITQSPKYLFRKEGQNVTLSCEQNLNHDAMYWYRQDPGQGLRLIYYSQIVNDFQKGDIAEGYSVSREKKESFPLTVTSAQKNPTAFYLCASTGIRGRNTEAFFGQGTRLTVV.

The CDR3 region has the DNA TGTGCCAGCAGCCTTGGACAGTCCAATCAGCCCCAGCATTTT. This codes for CASSLGQSNQPQHF. The chain couples TRBV3-1 (or the pseudogene TRBV3-2) to TRBJ1-5, with D tentatively TRBD1 (6 bases). V was clipped by 4 bases and J by 3 bases, with 10 bases between them. The CDR3 runs to 14 residues. Per germline, CDR1 LGHDT and CDR2 YNNKEL (reference sequence).